This entry lists 4 T cell receptor beta chains sequenced from one sample in a study of Ad26.COV2.S vaccination and SARS-CoV-2 variants. Treatment specified: roughly 20 received Ad26.COV2.S at low or high dose, single or two shots; about 5 received placebo; per-sample allocation not given. Day 63 after the first injection of vaccine or placebo was the sampling time. TCRdb keeps only in-frame clones here, not all; method: immunoSEQ multiplex PCR. The sample has roughly 420,000 clones; 70% to 90% are singletons. The source material was peripheral blood, sampled in a trial of Ad26.COV2.S vaccine versus placebo. The receptors come from a person between 18 and 60 years old who received the Ad26.COV2.S COVID-19 vaccine or a placebo.

This clone was picked up one time. This chain uses TRBV2 with TRBJ2-5; a possible D gene is TRBD1 (6 bases). The CDR3 has 14 amino acids. Germline V CDR1 and CDR2: SNHLY, FYNNEI. The ends were cut back, 0 bases at V and 4 bases at J, with 9 bases in the middle. The CDR3 sequence: CASSEARGGETQYF. The CDR3 DNA reads TGTGCCAGCAGTGAAGCCAGGGGCGGAGAGACCCAGTACTTC. The full variable domain, in which reference TRBV2 and TRBJ2-5 provide the parts outside the CDR3, is EPEVTQTPSHQVTQMGQEVILRCVPISNHLYFYWYRQILGQKVEFLVSFYNNEISEKSEIFDDQFSVERPDGSNFTLKIRSTKLEDSAMYFCASSEARGGETQYFGPGTRLLVL.

The rearrangement links TRBV7-9 to TRBJ2-7, with 9 bases matching TRBD2. The CDR3 is made up of 12 amino acids. Looked up from germline, CDR1 is SEHNR and CDR2 is FQNEAQ (reference sequence). The ends lost 5 bases at V and 12 bases at J; junction bases unmatched: 8. CDR3 loop: CASSDRTSVAYF. CDR3 sequence (DNA): TGTGCCAGCAGCGATCGGACTAGCGTGGCGTACTTC.

This clone was found a few times. The V gene is TRBV2, the J gene TRBJ1-2; D is unresolved. The V gene lost 7 bases and the J gene lost 5 bases, with 11 bases spanning the gap. The CDR3 length is 12 residues. CDR1 and CDR2 (germline): SNHLY, FYNNEI. CDR3 nucleotide sequence: TGTGCCAGCAAGGAAGGGCCTTATGGCTACACCTTC. It is translated as CASKEGPYGYTF.

The V and J genes are TRBV28 and TRBJ1-2; 7 bases line up with TRBD1. Germline CDR1 reads MDHEN; CDR2 reads SYDVKM. The CDR3 contains 13 residues. Trimming at V came to 5 bases and at J to 8 bases, leaving 8 bases not matched to a gene. CDR3 protein: CASSMGQLRGYTF. The CDR3 nucleotides read TGTGCCAGCAGTATGGGACAGCTCCGAGGCTACACCTTC.